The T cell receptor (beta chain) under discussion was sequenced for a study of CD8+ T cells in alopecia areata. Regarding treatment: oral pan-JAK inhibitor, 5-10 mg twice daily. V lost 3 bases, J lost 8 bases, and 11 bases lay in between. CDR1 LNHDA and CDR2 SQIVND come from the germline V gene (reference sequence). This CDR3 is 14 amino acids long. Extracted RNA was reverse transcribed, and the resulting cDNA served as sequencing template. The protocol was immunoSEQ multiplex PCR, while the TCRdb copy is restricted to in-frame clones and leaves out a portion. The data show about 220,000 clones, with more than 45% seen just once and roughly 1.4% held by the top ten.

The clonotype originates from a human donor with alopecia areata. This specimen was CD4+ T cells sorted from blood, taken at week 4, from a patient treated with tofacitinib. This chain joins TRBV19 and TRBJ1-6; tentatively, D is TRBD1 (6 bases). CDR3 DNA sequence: TGTGCCAGTAGTATTGGCAGGGGTGATTCACCCCTCCACTTT. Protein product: CASSIGRGDSPLHF.